Presented here are 21 T cell receptor beta chains from one specimen sequenced in a study of Ad26.COV2.S vaccination and SARS-CoV-2 variants. Stated treatment: around 19 received Ad26.COV2.S at low or high dose, single or two shots; about five received placebo; per-sample allocation not given. Sample collection was performed on day 63 after the first vaccine or placebo injection. Measured with immunoSEQ multiplex PCR; TCRdb has only the in-frame clones, and not every one. The sample holds roughly 380,000 clones, 85% to 90% seen once. Sequences were derived from peripheral blood, sampled in a trial of Ad26.COV2.S vaccine versus placebo. The receptor set was obtained from a person aged 18-60 years who received the Ad26.COV2.S COVID-19 vaccine or a placebo.

In this sample, this clone turned up once. The chain uses TRBV27 and TRBJ1-4; no clear D gene. The CDR3 is 15 residues long. V lost 2 bases and J lost 1, with 8 bases in between. Germline V gene lookup returns CDR1 MNHEY and CDR2 SMNVEV (reference sequence). CDR3 region: CASSLMGRTNEKLFF. The CDR3 DNA reads TGTGCCAGCAGTTTAATGGGGAGAACTAATGAAAAACTGTTTTTT.

This chain joins TRBV7-9 and TRBJ1-2; D possibly corresponds to TRBD1 (6 bases). Germline V gene lookup returns CDR1 SEHNR and CDR2 FQNEAQ (reference sequence). V was cut by 5 bases and J by 8 bases, with 15 bases left in between. The CDR3 spans 13 residues. The DNA for the CDR3 is TGTGCCAGCAGCATTTACAGGGCGGGCGGCTACACCTTC. The encoded protein is CASSIYRAGGYTF.

The rearrangement links TRBV12-3 or TRBV12-4 to TRBJ1-2, with 11 bases identical to TRBD1. V shed 8 bases, J shed 7 bases, and the junction held 6 bases outside the gene matches. The CDR3 runs 13 residues. CDR3 residues: CASQDRGHGGYTF. The CDR3 DNA reads as TGTGCCAGCCAGGACAGGGGGCATGGTGGCTACACCTTC.

This clone has only one observation. The gene calls are TRBV5-1 and TRBJ1-2, with D perhaps TRBD1 (6 bases). The CDR3 length is 15 residues. V was cut by 4 bases and J by 7 bases, with 20 bases left in between. Looked up from germline, CDR1 is SGHRS and CDR2 is YFSETQ. The CDR3 bases are TGCGCCAGCAGCCCCCCGTCCCGACAGGAAGGTGGCTACACCTTC. Protein: CASSPPSRQEGGYTF.

The rearrangement joins TRBV5-1 to TRBJ2-2; 9 positions agree with TRBD1. The CDR3 covers 15 residues. Trimming cost V 4 bases and J 2 bases; bases outside gene matches: 3. Germline V gene lookup returns CDR1 SGHRS and CDR2 YFSETQ. The CDR3 region is CASSQTGGNTGELFF. In nucleotides, the CDR3 is TGCGCCAGCAGCCAAACAGGGGGCAACACCGGGGAGCTGTTTTTT.

The chain combines TRBV5-1 with TRBJ2-7; D is uncertain. There are 13 residues in the CDR3. Germline CDR1 reads SGHRS; CDR2 reads YFSETQ. The V gene lost 4 bases and the J gene lost 2 bases, with 10 bases spanning the gap. The CDR3 coding sequence is TGCGCCAGCAGCAGAACGCCAACCTACGAGCAGTACTTC. It specifies CASSRTPTYEQYF.

The V and J genes are TRBV3-1 (or the pseudogene TRBV3-2) and TRBJ1-4; TRBD1 matches 8 bases. The CDR3 contains 16 residues. V dropped 1 base and J dropped 8; count of bases not matched to a gene: 9. CDR1 LGHDT and CDR2 YNNKEL come from the germline V gene (reference sequence). Here the CDR3 DNA reads TGTGCCAGCAGCCAAGCAGGCAGGGGGCGCGCCGAAAAACTGTTTTTT. Protein product: CASSQAGRGRAEKLFF.

The chain combines TRBV5-6 with TRBJ2-3, with unresolved D. Germline V gives CDR1 SGHDT, CDR2 YYEEEE. The CDR3 loop spans 14 amino acids. Trimming stripped 5 bases from V and 3 bases from J, with 13 bases between. The CDR3 spells CASRVRSGTDTQYF. In nucleotides, the CDR3 is TGTGCCAGCAGAGTCCGGAGTGGGACAGATACGCAGTATTTT. The full variable domain, completed using reference TRBV5-6 and TRBJ2-3, is DAGVTQSPTHLIKTRGQQVTLRCSPKSGHDTVSWYQQALGQGPQFIFQYYEEEERQRGNFPDRFSGHQFPNYSSELNVNALLLGDSALYLCASRVRSGTDTQYFGPGTRLTVL.

There are a few counts of this clone. The chain links TRBV2 to TRBJ1-1; weak D call: TRBD1 (6 bases). CDR3 length: 15 amino acids. Germline CDR1 and CDR2: SNHLY and FYNNEI. V was shortened by 5 bases and J by 6 bases, with 19 bases between the two germline ends. CDR3 loop: CASSYYRVSSSEAFF. The CDR3 DNA reads TGTGCCAGCAGTTACTACAGGGTATCTTCCTCTGAAGCTTTCTTT.

V is TRBV6-2 or TRBV6-3 and J is TRBJ1-5; D might be TRBD1 (6 bases). The germline gives CDR1 MNHEY, CDR2 SVGEGT. CDR3 size: 13 residues. The V and J ends lost 6 bases and 4 bases respectively, with 10 bases between them. The CDR3 reads CASSSDRNQPQHF. DNA of the CDR3: TGTGCCAGCAGCAGCGACAGGAATCAGCCCCAGCATTTT.

V is TRBV24-1 and J is TRBJ1-5; maybe TRBD1 (6 bases). The CDR3 runs to 15 residues. Trimming removed 3 bases at V and 0 bases at J, with 8 bases between. Germline lookup yields CDR1 KGHDR and CDR2 SFDVKD. This CDR3 is CATSDDRISNQPQHF. CDR3 DNA: TGTGCCACCAGTGATGACAGGATTAGCAATCAGCCCCAGCATTTT.

V and J are TRBV28 and TRBJ1-2; 9 positions match TRBD1. Germline CDR1 and CDR2: MDHEN and SYDVKM. The CDR3 has 15 amino acids. V was pared by 4 bases and J by 4 bases, with 7 bases of the junction left unmatched. CDR3 region: CASSYGTGNTYGYTF. As DNA, the CDR3 is TGTGCCAGCAGTTATGGGACAGGGAATACCTATGGCTACACCTTC.

A few counts support this clone. This chain joins TRBV6-5 and TRBJ2-1; either TRBD1 or TRBD2 may fit D (5 bases each). Trimming removed 3 bases from V and 4 bases from J, with 16 bases in between. This CDR3 contains 16 residues. Germline V gene lookup returns CDR1 MNHEY and CDR2 SVGAGI. The CDR3 region is CASSYFLLGVYNEQFF. For the CDR3, the DNA is TGTGCCAGCAGTTATTTTCTTTTGGGGGTATACAATGAGCAGTTCTTC.

The chain couples TRBV9 to TRBJ2-2, with TRBD2 as a possible D gene (6 bases). The length of the CDR3 is 16 residues. The ends were cut back, 4 bases at V and 6 bases at J, with 19 bases in the middle. Germline CDR1 reads SGDLS; CDR2 reads YYNGEE. The CDR3 sequence is CASSSSGLPFSGELFF. CDR3 sequence (DNA): TGTGCCAGCAGCTCCTCGGGACTCCCGTTTTCCGGGGAGCTGTTTTTT.

J is TRBJ2-5 and V is TRBV5-1; TRBD2 aligns across 9 bases. The V segment lost 4 bases and the J segment 2 bases; nucleotides outside the gene matches: 12. The CDR3 has 17 amino acids. Germline V gene data show CDR1 as SGHRS and CDR2 as YFSETQ. CDR3 sequence: CASSHVAGAQGQETQYF. The DNA of the CDR3 is TGCGCCAGCAGCCACGTAGCGGGGGCCCAGGGACAAGAGACCCAGTACTTC.

The V and J genes are TRBV4-1 and TRBJ2-5, with D perhaps TRBD1 (6 bases). Deletions cut 1 base from V and 3 bases from J, with 12 bases between. This CDR3 spans 15 amino acids. Looked up from germline, CDR1 is MGHRA and CDR2 is YSYEKL. The CDR3 reads CASSQGTGRKETQYF. The CDR3 nucleotides are TGCGCCAGCAGCCAAGGCACAGGGAGAAAAGAGACCCAGTACTTC.

The chain carries TRBV5-1 and TRBJ2-3; 10 positions match TRBD2. The CDR3 is made up of 18 amino acids. The trim removed 2 bases at V and 2 bases at J, leaving 11 bases unmatched. CDR1 SGHRS and CDR2 YFSETQ come from the germline V gene. The CDR3 DNA follows: TGCGCCAGCAGCTTTGGTTTCGCTAGCGGGGGACCCACAGATACGCAGTATTTT. It yields the protein CASSFGFASGGPTDTQYF.

The V gene is TRBV5-1, the J gene TRBJ2-2, with TRBD2 as a possible D gene (5 bases). CDR1 and CDR2 (germline): SGHRS, YFSETQ. V gave up 3 bases and J gave up 4 bases, with 10 bases separating them. The CDR3 sequence is 14 residues long. This CDR3 is CASSSIGSTGELFF. DNA for the CDR3: TGCGCCAGCAGCTCGATTGGGAGCACCGGGGAGCTGTTTTTT.

The V and J genes are TRBV7-8 and TRBJ2-5, with D possibly being TRBD2 (5 bases). CDR3 length: 15 amino acids. Trimming stripped 5 bases from V and 3 bases from J, with 16 bases between. Germline V lookup: CDR1 SGHVS, CDR2 FQNEAQ. CDR3 sequence: CASSRLEGGEETQYF. CDR3 sequence (DNA): TGTGCCAGCAGCCGTCTTGAGGGCGGAGAAGAGACCCAGTACTTC.

This chain uses TRBV5-1 with TRBJ2-1; 12 positions agree with TRBD2. CDR3 length: 14 residues. V shed 5 bases, J shed 8 bases, and the junction held 5 bases outside the gene matches. Germline CDR1 SGHRS, CDR2 YFSETQ. The CDR3 protein is CASSPTSGGYEQFF. The CDR3 region has the DNA TGCGCCAGCAGTCCGACTAGCGGGGGATATGAGCAGTTCTTC.

The CDR3 protein is CASSLAMGQPTDTQYF. CDR3 DNA: TGCGCCAGCAGCTTGGCGATGGGACAGCCCACAGATACGCAGTATTTT. This sequence joins TRBV5-1 and TRBJ2-3; 7 bases are shared with TRBD1. Germline V gives CDR1 SGHRS, CDR2 YFSETQ. J gave up 2 bases and V 0 bases, and 6 bases lay outside the gene matches. The CDR3 is 16 amino acids.